This T cell receptor beta chain was documented in a study of blood T cell repertoires in COVID-19. Overall study: Italy, Spain and the United States were the sources of the convalescent and acute COVID-19 samples. PBMCs, B-cell-depleted T cells, or T cells provided the cDNA or gDNA that made up the material.

This CDR3 comprises 15 residues. The V and J ends lost 5 bases and 9 bases, in that order; junction bases with no gene match: 11. Germline CDR1 reads MNHEY; CDR2 reads SVGEGT. As originally analysed: It was from reference gene primer amplification that nucleated cell counts were estimated. The assay was immunoSEQ multiplex PCR, and TCRdb's table has in-frame clones only and misses some. Clone size and V and J calls were adopted from that table, with D and trimming inferred from the DNA. The table records about 65,000 clones, roughly 82% of them present only once. The sequence was collected from a human donor in a cohort sampled during active COVID-19. The sample taken for sequencing was peripheral blood. J is TRBJ2-7 and V is TRBV6-2 or TRBV6-3; 12 bases fit TRBD1. The CDR3 DNA is TGTGCCAGCAGTAACCACGGGACAGGGGGCGCTGGGCAGTACTTC. It is translated as CASSNHGTGGAGQYF.